Detailed here is one T cell receptor beta chain. Its target is unknown. This PCR relied on a set of 60 Vbeta primers and 13 Jbeta primers. This table comes from immunoSEQ multiplex PCR, and its TCRdb copy is limited to in-frame clones, with some not included. In the table there are approximately 150,000 clones, around 80% of which are singletons. This record comes from a study of cytomegalovirus exposure and HLA in healthy donors. The CDR3 contains 18 residues. CDR1 is SGHNT, CDR2 YYREEE, per germline (reference sequence). V lost 1 base, J lost 7 bases, and 14 bases stayed unmatched. Whole-study results and caveats: Immune exposure information comprised only CMV serostatus.

The specimen sequenced was PBMCs. The V and J genes are TRBV5-4 and TRBJ2-1; 10 bases are a match to TRBD2. The receptor was derived from a man in his forties in good health and CMV-seronegative. The CDR3 is CASSLPGRASGSNNEQFF. CDR3 nucleotides: TGTGCCAGCAGCTTGCCAGGGAGGGCTAGCGGGAGTAATAATGAGCAGTTCTTC.